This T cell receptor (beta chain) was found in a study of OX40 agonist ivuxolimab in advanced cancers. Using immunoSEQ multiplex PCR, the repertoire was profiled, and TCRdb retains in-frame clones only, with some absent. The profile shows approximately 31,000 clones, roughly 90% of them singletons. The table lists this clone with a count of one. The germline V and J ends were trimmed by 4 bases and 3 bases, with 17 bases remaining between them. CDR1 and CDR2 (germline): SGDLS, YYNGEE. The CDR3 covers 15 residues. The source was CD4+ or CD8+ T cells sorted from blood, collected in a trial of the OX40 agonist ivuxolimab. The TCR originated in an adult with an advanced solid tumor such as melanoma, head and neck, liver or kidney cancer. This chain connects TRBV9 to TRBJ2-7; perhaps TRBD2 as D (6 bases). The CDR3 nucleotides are TGTGCCAGCAGCCCGGGCGAGGGAGGCCTCTACGAGCAGTACTTC. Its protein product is CASSPGEGGLYEQYF.